The 23 T cell receptor beta chains below come from one sample, sequenced in a study of Graves' ophthalmopathy and Graves' hyperthyroidism. TCR beta CDR3 amplification used RNA transcripts. Scientists carried out first-round RT-PCR using HTBI primers and then a second-round multiplex PCR. Using its own MiXCR run on the multiplex PCR reads, TCRdb lists one record per CDR3 protein. The data contain more than 1,000,000 distinct CDR3 sequences, about 35% of them singletons. The material sequenced was peripheral blood or thyroid tissue (not recorded which). Every receptor here comes from an adult man with Graves' hyperthyroidism.

This clonotype was picked up many times. The chain recombines TRBV29-1 with TRBJ2-2, with TRBD2 matching 13 bases. The J segment lost 9 bases and the V segment lost 0 bases, leaving 7 bases of the junction unmatched. CDR1 and CDR2 (germline): SQVTM, ANQGSEA. The CDR3 consists of 16 residues. The CDR3 loop reads CSVEDPLAGGPRELFF. For the CDR3, the DNA is TGCAGCGTTGAAGATCCACTAGCGGGAGGGCCGCGGGAGCTGTTTTTT.

The DNA for the CDR3 is TGTGCCAGCAGACCGGGACAGATCTCTGGAAACACCATATATTTT. It translates to CASRPGQISGNTIYF. The gene calls are TRBV11-2 and TRBJ1-3, with 7 nucleotides matching TRBD1. The CDR3 totals 15 residues. Trimming cost V 6 bases and J 0 bases; bases outside gene matches: 5. Per germline, CDR1 SGHAT and CDR2 FQNNGV.

There are many counts of this clonotype. The chain carries TRBV10-3 and TRBJ1-1; D call uncertain. From germline, CDR1 is ENHRY and CDR2 SYGVKD. The germline V and J ends were trimmed by 3 bases and 8 bases, with 10 bases remaining between them. The length of the CDR3 is 12 residues. CDR3 residues: CAISEGMLEAFF. The CDR3 coding sequence is TGTGCCATCAGTGAAGGAATGCTAGAAGCTTTCTTT.

This clonotype was observed many times. This chain links TRBV20-1 with TRBJ1-5; D gene ambiguous. Deletions cut 3 bases from V and 0 bases from J, with 6 bases between. This CDR3 is 13 amino acids long. The germline V gene encodes CDR1 DFQATT and CDR2 SNEGSKA (reference sequence). The CDR3, as DNA: TGCAGTGCTAGCTGGGATAGCAATCAGCCCCAGCATTTT. Translation: CSASWDSNQPQHF.

The gene calls are TRBV7-8 and TRBJ2-5; 13 nucleotides line up with TRBD2. The germline V gene encodes CDR1 SGHVS and CDR2 FQNEAQ. V lost 1 base to trimming and J lost 5 bases; unmatched junction nucleotides: 4. This CDR3 is 16 amino acids long. CDR3 nucleotides: TGTGCCAGCAGCTTAGGGACTAGCGGGAGCGCTGAGACCCAGTACTTC. Protein: CASSLGTSGSAETQYF.

The chain has TRBV15 and TRBJ1-4; tentative D call: TRBD1 (5 bases). With 2 bases removed from V and 5 bases from J, the gap between germline ends came to 12 bases. The CDR3 spans 15 residues. The germline V gene has CDR1 LNHNV and CDR2 YYDKDF (reference sequence). The CDR3 DNA is TGTGCCACCAGCAGAAATACAGGTGGGAATGAAAAACTGTTTTTT. Translation: CATSRNTGGNEKLFF.

The chain joins TRBV5-1 to TRBJ2-2, with D possibly being TRBD1 (6 bases). The CDR3 consists of 14 residues. V was pared by 2 bases and J by 10 bases, with 15 bases between. Germline CDR1 SGHRS, CDR2 YFSETQ. In nucleotides, the CDR3 is TGCGCCAGCAGCTTCCTGGCAGGGGCTGTGGAGCTGTTTTTT. It codes for CASSFLAGAVELFF.

This clonotype was seen a handful of times. The chain recombines TRBV12-3 or TRBV12-4 with TRBJ2-5, with 7 bases that match TRBD1. The CDR3 has 13 residues. V gave up 5 bases and J gave up 5 bases; unmatched junction bases: 5. The CDR3 sequence is CASSDDRDETQYF. For the CDR3, the DNA is TGTGCCAGCAGTGATGACAGGGATGAGACCCAGTACTTC.

This clonotype was counted at least ten times. The gene calls are TRBV2 and TRBJ1-4; D gene ambiguous. CDR1 is SNHLY, CDR2 FYNNEI, per germline. The V gene lost 7 bases and the J gene lost 8 bases, with 8 bases spanning the gap. The CDR3 contains 11 residues. The CDR3, as DNA: TGTGCCAGCAATGGAGGGGAAAAACTGTTTTTT. Amino acids: CASNGGEKLFF. The whole variable domain, remainder taken from reference TRBV2 and TRBJ1-4, is EPEVTQTPSHQVTQMGQEVILRCVPISNHLYFYWYRQILGQKVEFLVSFYNNEISEKSEIFDDQFSVERPDGSNFTLKIRSTKLEDSAMYFCASNGGEKLFFGSGTQLSVL.

With regard to this clonotype: This may arise from a read error, as a much more abundant clone is one base away. The chain uses TRBV19 and TRBJ1-5, with TRBD1 matching over 7 bases. After removal of 4 bases from V and 0 bases from J, the junction contained 6 bases not matched to a gene. CDR1 and CDR2 (germline): LNHDA, SQIVND (reference sequence). This CDR3 is 16 amino acids long. The CDR3 sequence is CASSKRTGISNQPQHF. The CDR3 region has the DNA TGTGCCAGTAGTAAACGGACAGGCATTAGCAATCAGCCCCAGCATTTT.

The V and J genes are TRBV2 and TRBJ2-7; maybe TRBD2 (5 bases). The V gene's germline CDR1 is SNHLY and CDR2 FYNNEI. This CDR3 has 14 residues. V was shortened by 1 base and J by 2 bases, with 9 bases between the two germline ends. CDR3 nucleotides: TGTGCCAGCAGTGAAGGGTCGGGAACCTACGAGCAGTACTTC. It yields the protein CASSEGSGTYEQYF.

This clonotype appeared a few times. The rearrangement links TRBV20-1 to TRBJ2-2; a weak D match, TRBD2 (5 bases). V was trimmed by 2 bases and J by 7 bases, leaving 11 bases between them. This CDR3 has 13 residues. Germline lookup yields CDR1 DFQATT and CDR2 SNEGSKA (reference sequence). CDR3 amino acids: CSARKTGNGELFF. CDR3 DNA: TGCAGTGCTAGAAAGACGGGGAACGGGGAGCTGTTTTTT.

The genes are TRBV6-2 or TRBV6-3 and TRBJ1-5; D may be TRBD1 (5 bases). Trimming stripped 0 bases from V and 7 bases from J, with 16 bases between. Germline V gene data show CDR1 as MNHEY and CDR2 as SVGEGT. The CDR3 runs to 16 residues. Written as DNA, the CDR3 is TGTGCCAGCAGTTACTCGCGCAGGGCGGAGGGACAGCCCCAGCATTTT. Its protein product is CASSYSRRAEGQPQHF.

This clonotype came up many times. The chain has TRBV7-9 and TRBJ2-7; D is possibly TRBD1 (5 bases). CDR1 and CDR2 (germline): SEHNR, FQNEAQ (reference sequence). Trimming stripped 4 bases from V and 3 bases from J, with 10 bases between. CDR3 length: 13 residues. The CDR3 loop reads CASSSVRGYEQYF. The CDR3 bases are TGTGCCAGCAGCTCTGTAAGGGGCTACGAGCAGTACTTC.

The rearrangement uses TRBV7-7 and TRBJ2-1, with 9 bases identical to TRBD1. The CDR3 sequence is 13 residues long. Trimming at V came to 5 bases and at J to 9 bases, leaving 5 bases not matched to a gene. Looked up from germline, CDR1 is SSHAT and CDR2 is FNYEAQ (reference sequence). CDR3 sequence (DNA): TGTGCCAGCAGCCCGGACAGGGGCGGTGAGCAGTTCTTC. Amino acid sequence: CASSPDRGGEQFF.

This clonotype has just one count. V is TRBV7-2 and J is TRBJ1-5, with 7 bases lining up with TRBD1. This CDR3 contains 14 residues. The trim removed 11 bases at V and 5 bases at J, leaving 12 bases unmatched. Germline values: CDR1 SGHTA, CDR2 FQGNSA. The CDR3 reads CAWSVGQGDQPQHF. CDR3 in DNA: TGTGCCTGGAGTGTAGGGCAGGGGGATCAGCCCCAGCATTTT.

In this sample, this clonotype turned up many times. This chain connects TRBV29-1 to TRBJ2-7; the match to TRBD1 covers 9 bases. Germline values: CDR1 SQVTM, CDR2 ANQGSEA. The CDR3 runs to 13 residues. The CDR3 loop reads CASGTGSSYEQYF. The CDR3 nucleotides are TGCGCCTCCGGGACAGGGAGCTCCTACGAGCAGTACTTC.

Note on this clonotype: This may stem from a read error, because a much larger clone lies one nucleotide away. CDR3 sequence reads: CASSDTYQEAQYF. The CDR3 DNA follows: TGTGCCAGCAGTGACACGTACCAAGAGGCCCAGTACTTC. J is TRBJ2-5 and V is TRBV2; unclear D gene. Germline loops: CDR1 SNHLY, CDR2 FYNNEI. The CDR3 has 13 residues.

This chain joins TRBV6-5 and TRBJ1-6; D gene unclear. The germline V and J ends were trimmed by 8 bases and 0 bases, with 14 bases remaining between them. This CDR3 has 16 amino acids. Per germline, CDR1 MNHEY and CDR2 SVGAGI. The CDR3 DNA follows: TGTGCCAGCGCAAGACTCAAAAGCTCCTATAATTCACCCCTCCACTTT. Translating it yields CASARLKSSYNSPLHF.

To note about this clonotype: A read error may be the cause here, since a much bigger clone is one base away. The chain recombines TRBV25-1 with TRBJ1-3; the D is unclear. From germline, CDR1 is MGHDK and CDR2 SYGVNS. This CDR3 contains 14 residues. Here the CDR3 DNA reads TGTGCCACCTCGGACCCAGCCTCTGGAAACACCACATATTTT. Translated, it gives CATSDPASGNTTYF.

This clonotype has ten or more counts. V is TRBV7-7 and J is TRBJ1-3; D is perhaps TRBD1 (5 bases). Germline-derived CDR1 and CDR2 are SSHAT and FNYEAQ (reference sequence). The V end lost 5 bases, the J end lost 1 base, and 12 bases lay between the germline ends. The CDR3 loop spans 15 amino acids. CDR3: CASSQGTSSGNTIYF. The DNA of the CDR3 is TGTGCCAGCAGCCAGGGTACATCTTCTGGAAACACCATATATTTT.

The rearrangement uses TRBV19 and TRBJ2-6, with 9 bases matching TRBD1. With 1 base clipped from V and 4 bases from J, the junction kept 2 bases outside the gene matches. The CDR3 covers 16 residues. Germline V gives CDR1 LNHDA, CDR2 SQIVND (reference sequence). CDR3 amino acids: CASSIGDRAGANVLTF. CDR3 bases: TGTGCCAGTAGTATAGGGGACAGGGCCGGGGCCAACGTCCTGACTTTC.

V gene TRBV7-9 combines with J gene TRBJ2-5, with no clear D. V lost 4 bases, J lost 7 bases, and 19 bases lay in between. The germline V gene has CDR1 SEHNR and CDR2 FQNEAQ (reference sequence). The CDR3 has 15 residues. The CDR3, as DNA: TGTGCCAGCAGCTCAACAGCCGGGTCCATTGGGACCCAGTACTTC. As protein: CASSSTAGSIGTQYF.